The rows below give T cell receptor beta chains drawn from one sample of a study of identical twins. TCRdb fed the 5' RACE reads into MiXCR, producing one record per CDR3 protein. The table has 500,000 to 600,000 distinct CDR3 sequences, approximately 22% seen once. These data were also filed under a second study, of T cells expressing NK-cell markers.

Sequenced: CD4+ T cells sorted from blood. These receptors all stem from a young woman in good health. Both conserved end residues are part of each CDR3. The order of the fields is V gene, D gene, clone size, J gene, CDR3 DNA, CDR3 protein. A D gene is named only where the DNA matches it firmly. A row's size may be missing; if present it is once, few, many or a size class.

V gene: TRBV11-2; D gene: NA; clone size: once; J gene: TRBJ1-1; CDR3 DNA: TGTGCCAGCAGCTTTGGGTCTCTGAACACTGAAGCTTTCTTT; CDR3 protein: CASSFGSLNTEAFF
V gene: TRBV7-2; D gene: NA; clone size: NA; J gene: TRBJ2-1; CDR3 DNA: TGTGCCAGCAGCCTCCGACTAGACTACAATGAGCAGTTCTTC; CDR3 protein: CASSLRLDYNEQFF
V gene: TRBV24-1; D gene: TRBD2; clone size: NA; J gene: TRBJ2-5; CDR3 DNA: TGTGCCACCAGTGACCCGGGACTAGCGGGAGAAGAGACCCAGTACTTC; CDR3 protein: CATSDPGLAGEETQYF
V gene: TRBV27; D gene: NA; clone size: NA; J gene: TRBJ1-1; CDR3 DNA: TGTGCCAGCAGCCCTTTCCCAGGGAGAACTGAAGCTTTCTTT; CDR3 protein: CASSPFPGRTEAFF
V gene: TRBV9; D gene: NA; clone size: few; J gene: TRBJ2-5; CDR3 DNA: TGTGCCAGCAGCCCACATCTAAGGGAGACCCAGTACTTC; CDR3 protein: CASSPHLRETQYF
V gene: TRBV24-1; D gene: NA; clone size: few; J gene: TRBJ2-1; CDR3 DNA: TGTGCCACCAGTGATTCTAGGTTCTCCTACAATGAGCAGTTCTTC; CDR3 protein: CATSDSRFSYNEQFF
V gene: TRBV7-2; D gene: NA; clone size: NA; J gene: TRBJ2-7; CDR3 DNA: TGTGCCAGCAGCTTCGCCAGGGTGTGGTACGAGCAGTACTTC; CDR3 protein: CASSFARVWYEQYF
V gene: TRBV12-3/TRBV12-4; D gene: NA; clone size: NA; J gene: TRBJ1-4; CDR3 DNA: TGTGCCAGCAACAAAGGACCTGGACTGTTTTTT; CDR3 protein: CASNKGPGLFF
V gene: TRBV20-1; D gene: NA; clone size: NA; J gene: TRBJ1-1; CDR3 DNA: TGCAGTGCTGGGACGGACGAGAACACTGAAGCTTTCTTT; CDR3 protein: CSAGTDENTEAFF
V gene: TRBV15; D gene: NA; clone size: NA; J gene: TRBJ1-1; CDR3 DNA: TGTGCCACCAGCAGACTCAAGAACACTGAAGCTTTCTTT; CDR3 protein: CATSRLKNTEAFF
V gene: TRBV5-1; D gene: NA; clone size: few; J gene: TRBJ2-5; CDR3 DNA: TGCGCCAGCAGCTCCCCGTTAGGAGAGACCCAGTACTTC; CDR3 protein: CASSSPLGETQYF
V gene: TRBV29-1; D gene: TRBD1; clone size: few; J gene: TRBJ1-1; CDR3 DNA: TGCAGCGCCGTTGGACAGGGGAAAACTGAAGCTTTCTTT; CDR3 protein: CSAVGQGKTEAFF
V gene: TRBV6-1; D gene: NA; clone size: few; J gene: TRBJ2-1; CDR3 DNA: TGTGCCAGCAGGCGAAAGGTGGATGAGCAGTTCTTC; CDR3 protein: CASRRKVDEQFF
V gene: TRBV7-2; D gene: NA; clone size: NA; J gene: TRBJ2-2; CDR3 DNA: TGTGCCAGCAGCCCCAGGGACCCTAGCACCGGGGAGCTGTTTTTT; CDR3 protein: CASSPRDPSTGELFF
V gene: TRBV9; D gene: NA; clone size: few; J gene: TRBJ2-7; CDR3 DNA: TGTGCCAGCAGCGTAGGAGTCGCCTACGAGCAGTACTTC; CDR3 protein: CASSVGVAYEQYF
V gene: TRBV5-1; D gene: NA; clone size: few; J gene: TRBJ2-1; CDR3 DNA: TGCGCCAGCAGCTACCGTTCATCGGGGGGCAACAATGAGCAGTTCTTC; CDR3 protein: CASSYRSSGGNNEQFF
V gene: TRBV11-2; D gene: NA; clone size: NA; J gene: TRBJ2-7; CDR3 DNA: TGTGCCAGCAGCCCAGTCAGGGCCGAGCAGTACTTC; CDR3 protein: CASSPVRAEQYF
V gene: TRBV24-1; D gene: TRBD1; clone size: many; J gene: TRBJ2-2; CDR3 DNA: TGTGCCACCGGGACAGCGAACACCGGGGAGCTGTTTTTT; CDR3 protein: CATGTANTGELFF
V gene: TRBV12-3/TRBV12-4; D gene: TRBD2; clone size: few; J gene: TRBJ2-3; CDR3 DNA: TGTGCCAGCAGCCTCCCTAGCGGGAACTGGGGGGATACGCAGTATTTT; CDR3 protein: CASSLPSGNWGDTQYF
V gene: TRBV27; D gene: TRBD2; clone size: many; J gene: TRBJ2-7; CDR3 DNA: TGTGCCAGCTCCCCGTGGGGGGGTGGCTCCTACGAGCAGTACTTC; CDR3 protein: CASSPWGGGSYEQYF
V gene: TRBV3-1; D gene: NA; clone size: few; J gene: TRBJ2-3; CDR3 DNA: TGTGCCAGCAGTAACCTTACTCTCACAGATACGCAGTATTTT; CDR3 protein: CASSNLTLTDTQYF
V gene: TRBV15; D gene: NA; clone size: once; J gene: TRBJ2-5; CDR3 DNA: TGTGCCACCAGCGGAAGACAGAAAGTGTACCAAGAGACCCAGTACTTC; CDR3 protein: CATSGRQKVYQETQYF
V gene: TRBV20-1; D gene: TRBD2; clone size: NA; J gene: TRBJ2-3; CDR3 DNA: TGCAGTGCCTCCCGCCGGCTAGCGGGCGATACGCAGTATTTT; CDR3 protein: CSASRRLAGDTQYF
V gene: TRBV5-1; D gene: TRBD2; clone size: few; J gene: TRBJ2-5; CDR3 DNA: TGCGCCAGCAGCTTGAGGGCTAGCGGGGGAGAAGAGACCCAGTACTTC; CDR3 protein: CASSLRASGGEETQYF
V gene: TRBV7-9; D gene: NA; clone size: few; J gene: TRBJ2-2; CDR3 DNA: TGTGCCAGCAGCTCAATACCGGGACCTCGCACCGGGGAGCTGTTTTTT; CDR3 protein: CASSSIPGPRTGELFF
V gene: TRBV5-1; D gene: NA; clone size: few; J gene: TRBJ2-5; CDR3 DNA: TGCGCCAGCTACCGGAGCGCCCAAGAGACCCAGTACTTC; CDR3 protein: CASYRSAQETQYF
V gene: TRBV4-1; D gene: NA; clone size: few; J gene: TRBJ2-2; CDR3 DNA: TGCGCCAGCAGCCCCCCTCACTCCCCGAACACCGGGGAGCTGTTTTTT; CDR3 protein: CASSPPHSPNTGELFF
V gene: TRBV20-1; D gene: TRBD1; clone size: NA; J gene: TRBJ1-6; CDR3 DNA: TGCAGTGCTAAACCTTCGGTAGGGGGCGGAAATTCACCCCTCCACTTT; CDR3 protein: CSAKPSVGGGNSPLHF
V gene: TRBV7-2; D gene: TRBD2; clone size: NA; J gene: TRBJ2-7; CDR3 DNA: TGTGCCAGCAGCCTGAGGAGCGGGGAGTCCTACGAGCAGTACTTC; CDR3 protein: CASSLRSGESYEQYF
V gene: TRBV9; D gene: TRBD2; clone size: NA; J gene: TRBJ2-3; CDR3 DNA: TGTGCCAGCAGCTCCGTCCTGGGACTAGCCCGAGATACGCAGTATTTT; CDR3 protein: CASSSVLGLARDTQYF
V gene: TRBV12-3/TRBV12-4; D gene: NA; clone size: NA; J gene: TRBJ2-1; CDR3 DNA: TGTGCCAGCACTGGGGGGTATGAGCAGTTCTTC; CDR3 protein: CASTGGYEQFF
V gene: TRBV6-1; D gene: NA; clone size: NA; J gene: TRBJ1-1; CDR3 DNA: TGTGCCAGCAGGGTTTATCGGGACACTGAAGCTTTCTTT; CDR3 protein: CASRVYRDTEAFF
V gene: TRBV20-1; D gene: NA; clone size: many; J gene: TRBJ2-3; CDR3 DNA: TGCAGTGCTAGGCTTAGCGCAGATACGCAGTATTTT; CDR3 protein: CSARLSADTQYF
V gene: TRBV20-1; D gene: NA; clone size: NA; J gene: TRBJ2-7; CDR3 DNA: TGCAGTGCTAGAGATCGCTCCGGACCGCCCTACGAGCAGTACTTC; CDR3 protein: CSARDRSGPPYEQYF
V gene: TRBV3-1; D gene: NA; clone size: NA; J gene: TRBJ2-7; CDR3 DNA: TGTGCCAGCAGCCCCGTTTTCCGTGGCGGCGAGCAGTACTTC; CDR3 protein: CASSPVFRGGEQYF
V gene: TRBV6-5; D gene: NA; clone size: few; J gene: TRBJ1-1; CDR3 DNA: TGTGCCGCCGGCTTCGAAGCTTTCTTT; CDR3 protein: CAAGFEAFF
V gene: TRBV25-1; D gene: NA; clone size: many; J gene: TRBJ1-3; CDR3 DNA: TGTGCCAGCGGCCCCCTGGACAGCTCTGGAAACACCATATATTTT; CDR3 protein: CASGPLDSSGNTIYF
V gene: TRBV5-1; D gene: NA; clone size: NA; J gene: TRBJ2-5; CDR3 DNA: TGCGCCAGCAGCTTGATCCCTAGGGGCCAAGAGACCCAGTACTTC; CDR3 protein: CASSLIPRGQETQYF
V gene: TRBV5-1; D gene: TRBD1; clone size: few; J gene: TRBJ2-6; CDR3 DNA: TGCGCCAGCATAGACAGGGGAAGACCTGGGGCCAACGTCCTGACTTTC; CDR3 protein: CASIDRGRPGANVLTF
V gene: TRBV29-1; D gene: TRBD1; clone size: NA; J gene: TRBJ2-3; CDR3 DNA: TGCAGCGTCGTGGTCGGCGGGACAGGGTGGGCAGATACGCAGTATTTT; CDR3 protein: CSVVVGGTGWADTQYF
V gene: TRBV3-1; D gene: NA; clone size: many; J gene: TRBJ1-5; CDR3 DNA: TGTGCCAGCAGCCAAGATCGAGGGCAGTATCATCAGCCCCAGCATTTT; CDR3 protein: CASSQDRGQYHQPQHF
V gene: TRBV5-1; D gene: NA; clone size: few; J gene: TRBJ2-1; CDR3 DNA: TGCGCCAGCAGCTTGACAGGGCCTTACAATGAGCAGTTCTTC; CDR3 protein: CASSLTGPYNEQFF
V gene: TRBV4-1; D gene: TRBD1; clone size: NA; J gene: TRBJ2-2; CDR3 DNA: TGCGCCAGCAGCCGGGACAGGGGTTACACCGGGGAGCTGTTTTTT; CDR3 protein: CASSRDRGYTGELFF
V gene: TRBV7-2; D gene: TRBD2; clone size: NA; J gene: TRBJ2-1; CDR3 DNA: TGTGCCAGTGAGACTAGCGGCCATTCCTACAATGAGCAGTTCTTC; CDR3 protein: CASETSGHSYNEQFF
V gene: TRBV10-3; D gene: NA; clone size: many; J gene: TRBJ2-7; CDR3 DNA: TGTGCCATCAGTGAACTCTCCTACGAGCAGTACTTC; CDR3 protein: CAISELSYEQYF
V gene: TRBV20-1; D gene: NA; clone size: few; J gene: TRBJ2-7; CDR3 DNA: TGCAGTGCCTCAGTTGTTGCGGGTGGGGTGAGCTCCTACGAGCAGTACTTC; CDR3 protein: CSASVVAGGVSSYEQYF
V gene: TRBV6-1; D gene: NA; clone size: NA; J gene: TRBJ2-1; CDR3 DNA: TGTGCCAGTACTGCAGGGGACGCCTACAATGAGCAGTTCTTC; CDR3 protein: CASTAGDAYNEQFF
V gene: TRBV5-1; D gene: NA; clone size: few; J gene: TRBJ1-6; CDR3 DNA: TGCGCCAGCAGCGCCACAGAGGATTCACCCCTCCACTTT; CDR3 protein: CASSATEDSPLHF
V gene: TRBV6-2/TRBV6-3; D gene: TRBD2; clone size: NA; J gene: TRBJ2-7; CDR3 DNA: TGTGCCAGCAGATACGGACTAGCGGGAGCGAACGACGAGCAGTACTTC; CDR3 protein: CASRYGLAGANDEQYF
V gene: TRBV11-2; D gene: NA; clone size: few; J gene: TRBJ1-2; CDR3 DNA: TGTGCCAGCAGCTCGCAGGTTGCTAACTATGGCTACACCTTC; CDR3 protein: CASSSQVANYGYTF
V gene: TRBV5-1; D gene: TRBD1; clone size: NA; J gene: TRBJ2-7; CDR3 DNA: TGCGCCAGCAGCGGCGGACAGGGAAGGAACTACGAGCAGTACTTC; CDR3 protein: CASSGGQGRNYEQYF
V gene: TRBV6-2/TRBV6-3; D gene: NA; clone size: NA; J gene: TRBJ1-1; CDR3 DNA: TGTGCCACTCACAGGGAAGGTGAAGCTTTCTTT; CDR3 protein: CATHREGEAFF
V gene: TRBV5-1; D gene: NA; clone size: NA; J gene: TRBJ2-3; CDR3 DNA: TGCGCCAGCAGCGTGCCCGCCAGCACAGATACGCAGTATTTT; CDR3 protein: CASSVPASTDTQYF
V gene: TRBV6-1; D gene: NA; clone size: few; J gene: TRBJ1-1; CDR3 DNA: TGTGCCAGCAGCCGTCTGCAGACCAACACTGAAGCTTTCTTT; CDR3 protein: CASSRLQTNTEAFF
V gene: TRBV20-1; D gene: NA; clone size: NA; J gene: TRBJ2-7; CDR3 DNA: TGCAGTGCTCGCAGCTCTTCCGGCGAGCAGTACTTC; CDR3 protein: CSARSSSGEQYF
V gene: TRBV5-2; D gene: NA; clone size: once; J gene: TRBJ2-3; CDR3 DNA: TGTGCCAGCATTCCAAGGACAGGGACGGGACTTCACACAGATACGCAGTATTTT; CDR3 protein: CASIPRTGTGLHTDTQYF
V gene: TRBV18; D gene: NA; clone size: few; J gene: TRBJ2-2; CDR3 DNA: TGTGCCAGCCGACAGGCGGTTAACACCGGGGAGCTGTTTTTT; CDR3 protein: CASRQAVNTGELFF
V gene: TRBV3-1; D gene: TRBD1; clone size: NA; J gene: TRBJ1-1; CDR3 DNA: TGTGCCAGCAGGGAAGACAGGGGGAACACTGAAGCTTTCTTT; CDR3 protein: CASREDRGNTEAFF
V gene: TRBV6-1; D gene: NA; clone size: NA; J gene: TRBJ2-3; CDR3 DNA: TGTGCCAGCAGAAACGGACTTCGGAGGGACACGCAGTATTTT; CDR3 protein: CASRNGLRRDTQYF